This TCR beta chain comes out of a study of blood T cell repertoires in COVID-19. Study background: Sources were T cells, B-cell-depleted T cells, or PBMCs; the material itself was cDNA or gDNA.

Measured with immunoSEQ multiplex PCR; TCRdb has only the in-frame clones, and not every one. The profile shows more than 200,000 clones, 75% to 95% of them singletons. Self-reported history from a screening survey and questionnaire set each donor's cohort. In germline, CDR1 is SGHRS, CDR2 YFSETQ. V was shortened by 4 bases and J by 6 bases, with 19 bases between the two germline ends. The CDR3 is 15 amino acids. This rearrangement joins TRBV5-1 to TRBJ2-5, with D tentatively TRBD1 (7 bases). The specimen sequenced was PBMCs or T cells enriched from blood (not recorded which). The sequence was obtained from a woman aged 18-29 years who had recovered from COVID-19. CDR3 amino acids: CASSLEGAREKTQYF. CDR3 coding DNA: TGCGCCAGCAGCCTGGAGGGGGCGCGAGAAAAGACCCAGTACTTC.